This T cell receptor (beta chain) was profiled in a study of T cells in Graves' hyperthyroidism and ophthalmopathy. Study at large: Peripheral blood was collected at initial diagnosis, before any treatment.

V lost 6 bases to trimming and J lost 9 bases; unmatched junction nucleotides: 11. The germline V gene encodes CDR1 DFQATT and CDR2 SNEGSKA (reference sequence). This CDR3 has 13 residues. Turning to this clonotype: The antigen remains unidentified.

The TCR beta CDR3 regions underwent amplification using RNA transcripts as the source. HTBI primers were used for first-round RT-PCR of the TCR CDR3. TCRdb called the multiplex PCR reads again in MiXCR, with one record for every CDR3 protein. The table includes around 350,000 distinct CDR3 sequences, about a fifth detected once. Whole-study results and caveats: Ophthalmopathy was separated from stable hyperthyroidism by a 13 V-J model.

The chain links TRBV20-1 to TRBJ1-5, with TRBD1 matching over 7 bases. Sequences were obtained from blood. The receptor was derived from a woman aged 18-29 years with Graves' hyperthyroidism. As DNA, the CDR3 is TGCAGTGCGCCCGACAGGGAGTCTGGGCCCCAGCATTTT. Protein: CSAPDRESGPQHF.